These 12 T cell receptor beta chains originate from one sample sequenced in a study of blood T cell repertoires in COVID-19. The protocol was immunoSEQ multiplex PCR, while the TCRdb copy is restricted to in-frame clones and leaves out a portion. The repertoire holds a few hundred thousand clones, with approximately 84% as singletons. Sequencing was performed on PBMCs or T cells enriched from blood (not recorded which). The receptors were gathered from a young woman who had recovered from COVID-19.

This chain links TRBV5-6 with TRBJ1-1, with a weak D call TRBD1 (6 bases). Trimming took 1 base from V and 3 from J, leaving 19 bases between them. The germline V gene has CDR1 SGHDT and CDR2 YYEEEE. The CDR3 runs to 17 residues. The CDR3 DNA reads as TGTGCCAGCAGCTTGCCAGGGTCAGGGGAGGGGGACACTGAAGCTTTCTTT. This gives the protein CASSLPGSGEGDTEAFF. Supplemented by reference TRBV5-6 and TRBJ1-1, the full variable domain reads DAGVTQSPTHLIKTRGQQVTLRCSPKSGHDTVSWYQQALGQGPQFIFQYYEEEERQRGNFPDRFSGHQFPNYSSELNVNALLLGDSALYLCASSLPGSGEGDTEAFFGQGTRLTVV.

CDR3 DNA: TGCGCCAGCAGCTGGGGACTAGCGGGGACAACCGGGGAGCTGTTTTTT. Amino acid sequence: CASSWGLAGTTGELFF. The chain combines TRBV5-1 with TRBJ2-2, with 13 bases that match TRBD2. The V gene end was trimmed by 3 bases and the J gene end by 5 bases; junction bases not matched to a gene: 4. Germline assignment: CDR1 SGHRS and CDR2 YFSETQ. The CDR3 consists of 16 residues.

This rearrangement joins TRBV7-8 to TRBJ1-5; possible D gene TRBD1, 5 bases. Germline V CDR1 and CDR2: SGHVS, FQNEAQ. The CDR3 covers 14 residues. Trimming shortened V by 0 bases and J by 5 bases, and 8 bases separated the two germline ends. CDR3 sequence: CASSLATGDQPQHF. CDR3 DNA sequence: TGTGCCAGCAGCTTAGCGACGGGGGATCAGCCCCAGCATTTT.

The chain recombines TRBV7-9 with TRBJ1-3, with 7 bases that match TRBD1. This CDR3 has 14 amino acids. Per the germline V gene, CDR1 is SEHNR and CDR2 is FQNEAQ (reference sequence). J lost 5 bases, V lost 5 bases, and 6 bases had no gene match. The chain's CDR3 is CASSLPDRRNTIYF. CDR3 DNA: TGTGCCAGCAGCCTCCCGGACAGGAGAAACACCATATATTTT.

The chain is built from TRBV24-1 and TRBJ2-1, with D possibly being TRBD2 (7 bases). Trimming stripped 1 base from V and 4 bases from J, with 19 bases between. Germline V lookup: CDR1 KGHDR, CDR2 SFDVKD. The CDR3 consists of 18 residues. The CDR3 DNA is TGTGCCACCAGTGATTTCCCCCATGGCGGGGGCTCGTACAATGAGCAGTTCTTC. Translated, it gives CATSDFPHGGGSYNEQFF.

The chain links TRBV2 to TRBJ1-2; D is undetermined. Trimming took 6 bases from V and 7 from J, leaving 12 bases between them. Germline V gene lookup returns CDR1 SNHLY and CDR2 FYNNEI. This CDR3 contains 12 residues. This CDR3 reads CASRSFEGGYTF. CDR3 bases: TGTGCCAGCAGATCTTTCGAGGGTGGCTACACCTTC.

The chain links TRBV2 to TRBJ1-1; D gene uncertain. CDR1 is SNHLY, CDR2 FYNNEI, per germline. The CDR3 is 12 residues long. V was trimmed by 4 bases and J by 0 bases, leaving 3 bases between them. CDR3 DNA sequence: TGTGCCAGCAGTGTCGTGAACACTGAAGCTTTCTTT. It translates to CASSVVNTEAFF.

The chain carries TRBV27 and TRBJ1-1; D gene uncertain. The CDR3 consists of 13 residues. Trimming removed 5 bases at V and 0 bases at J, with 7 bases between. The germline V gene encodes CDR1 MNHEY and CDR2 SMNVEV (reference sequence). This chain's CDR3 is CASSINLNTEAFF. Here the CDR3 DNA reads TGTGCCAGCAGTATCAATTTGAACACTGAAGCTTTCTTT.

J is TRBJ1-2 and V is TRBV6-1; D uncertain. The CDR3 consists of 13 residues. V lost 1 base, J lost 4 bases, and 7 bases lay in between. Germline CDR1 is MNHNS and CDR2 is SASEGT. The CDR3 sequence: CASSEGQAYGYTF. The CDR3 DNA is TGTGCCAGCAGTGAAGGGCAGGCCTATGGCTACACCTTC.

The CDR3 loop reads CASNRQGDGYTF. The CDR3 DNA sequence: TGTGCCAGCAACCGACAGGGAGATGGCTACACCTTC. The J gene is TRBJ1-2, the V gene TRBV6-5, with 7 bases matching TRBD1. The V and J ends lost 7 bases and 6 bases, in that order; junction bases with no gene match: 5. The length of the CDR3 is 12 residues. Looked up from germline, CDR1 is MNHEY and CDR2 is SVGAGI.

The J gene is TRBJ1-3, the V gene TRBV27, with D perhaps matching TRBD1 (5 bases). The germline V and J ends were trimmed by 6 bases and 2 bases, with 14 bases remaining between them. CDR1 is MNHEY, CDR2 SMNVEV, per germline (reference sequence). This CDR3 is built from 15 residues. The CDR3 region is CASSPGRGAGNTIYF. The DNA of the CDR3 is TGTGCCAGCAGCCCAGGCCGGGGGGCTGGAAACACCATATATTTT.

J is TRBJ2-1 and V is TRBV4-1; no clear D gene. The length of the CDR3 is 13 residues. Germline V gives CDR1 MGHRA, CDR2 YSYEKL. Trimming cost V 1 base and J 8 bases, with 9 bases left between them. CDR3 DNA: TGCGCCAGCAGCCAAGTCCTAAAGTATGAGCAGTTCTTC. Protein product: CASSQVLKYEQFF.